The 9 T cell receptor beta chains below were found in one sample sequenced in a study of Tregs in tolerant kidney transplant recipients. TCRdb keeps only in-frame clones here, not all; method: immunoSEQ multiplex PCR. The data contain about 240,000 clones, roughly 84% of them singletons. Sequences were obtained from CD4+ T cells from blood. The source is a human donor in good health.

This chain connects TRBV4-1 to TRBJ2-1; 8 bases match TRBD2. The CDR3 contains 15 residues. Germline V gene data show CDR1 as MGHRA and CDR2 as YSYEKL. V shed 3 bases, J shed 8 bases, and the junction held 9 bases outside the gene matches. DNA of the CDR3: TGCGCCAGCAGCCATGAGCGGGGGAAAAATTATGAGCAGTTCTTC. This translates into CASSHERGKNYEQFF.

The V gene is TRBV6-5, the J gene TRBJ2-5; perhaps TRBD2 as D (5 bases). Germline CDR1 is MNHEY and CDR2 is SVGAGI. V was clipped by 2 bases and J by 4 bases, with 8 bases between them. The CDR3 spans 13 residues. CDR3 coding DNA: TGTGCCAGCAGTTACACTAGTCGAGAGACCCAGTACTTC. It encodes CASSYTSRETQYF.

The chain carries TRBV7-9 and TRBJ1-1; D remains ambiguous. The CDR3 totals 13 residues. The germline CDR1 and CDR2 sequences are SEHNR and FQNEAQ (reference sequence). Deletions cut 0 bases from V and 3 bases from J, with 5 bases between. CDR3 nucleotide sequence: TGTGCCAGCAGCTTAGCGGCGTACACTGAAGCTTTCTTT. Amino acid sequence: CASSLAAYTEAFF.

The V gene is TRBV5-1, the J gene TRBJ1-2; no clear D gene. Trimming left V 4 bases short and J 5 bases short, with 9 bases between. There are 12 residues in the CDR3. Germline CDR1 is SGHRS and CDR2 is YFSETQ. The CDR3 region has the DNA TGCGCCAGCAGCACCGCCGGATATGGCTACACCTTC. The encoded protein is CASSTAGYGYTF. Supplemented by reference TRBV5-1 and TRBJ1-2, the full variable domain reads KAGVTQTPRYLIKTRGQQVTLSCSPISGHRSVSWYQQTPGQGLQFLFEYFSETQRNKGNFPGRFSGRQFSNSRSEMNVSTLELGDSALYLCASSTAGYGYTFGSGTRLTVV.

V usage is TRBV6-5 and J usage is TRBJ2-7; D gene uncertain. V was cut by 4 bases and J by 3 bases, with 13 bases left in between. Germline lookup yields CDR1 MNHEY and CDR2 SVGAGI. The CDR3 runs 14 residues. CDR3 sequence reads: CASSWSQAYYEQYF. DNA for the CDR3: TGTGCCAGCAGTTGGTCTCAGGCGTACTACGAGCAGTACTTC.

This clone was observed a single time. J is TRBJ2-3 and V is TRBV9; 7 nucleotides match TRBD2. With 2 bases clipped from V and 2 bases from J, the junction kept 5 bases outside the gene matches. Germline values: CDR1 SGDLS, CDR2 YYNGEE. The CDR3 is 15 residues long. This CDR3 is CASSVGAGPTDTQYF. The CDR3 nucleotides are TGTGCCAGCAGCGTCGGAGCGGGGCCCACAGATACGCAGTATTTT.

This chain links TRBV10-1 with TRBJ1-4; D may be TRBD1 (5 bases). Looked up from germline, CDR1 is WNHNN and CDR2 is SYGVQD (reference sequence). V was trimmed by 4 bases and J by 7 bases, leaving 7 bases between them. This CDR3 has 12 amino acids. The CDR3 nucleotides are TGCGCCAGCAGTGGGACAACTGAAAAACTGTTTTTT. Protein product: CASSGTTEKLFF.

This chain links TRBV13 with TRBJ2-3; a possible D gene is TRBD1 (5 bases). V lost 5 bases to trimming and J lost 2 bases, with 14 bases between them. CDR1 PRHDT and CDR2 FYEKMQ come from the germline V gene (reference sequence). The CDR3 spans 15 residues. CDR3 protein: CASSPSYRHTDTQYF. The CDR3 bases are TGTGCCAGCAGCCCCAGCTACAGGCACACAGATACGCAGTATTTT.

Details on this clone: The same CDR3 can be traced to other DNA sequences in this sample. The chain couples TRBV2 to TRBJ1-1; D is unclear. The germline V gene has CDR1 SNHLY and CDR2 FYNNEI. The CDR3 sequence is 13 residues long. Deletions cut 1 base from V and 0 bases from J, with 3 bases between. CDR3 nucleotide sequence: TGTGCCAGCAGTGAAGGGGTGAACACTGAAGCTTTCTTT. This sequence encodes CASSEGVNTEAFF.